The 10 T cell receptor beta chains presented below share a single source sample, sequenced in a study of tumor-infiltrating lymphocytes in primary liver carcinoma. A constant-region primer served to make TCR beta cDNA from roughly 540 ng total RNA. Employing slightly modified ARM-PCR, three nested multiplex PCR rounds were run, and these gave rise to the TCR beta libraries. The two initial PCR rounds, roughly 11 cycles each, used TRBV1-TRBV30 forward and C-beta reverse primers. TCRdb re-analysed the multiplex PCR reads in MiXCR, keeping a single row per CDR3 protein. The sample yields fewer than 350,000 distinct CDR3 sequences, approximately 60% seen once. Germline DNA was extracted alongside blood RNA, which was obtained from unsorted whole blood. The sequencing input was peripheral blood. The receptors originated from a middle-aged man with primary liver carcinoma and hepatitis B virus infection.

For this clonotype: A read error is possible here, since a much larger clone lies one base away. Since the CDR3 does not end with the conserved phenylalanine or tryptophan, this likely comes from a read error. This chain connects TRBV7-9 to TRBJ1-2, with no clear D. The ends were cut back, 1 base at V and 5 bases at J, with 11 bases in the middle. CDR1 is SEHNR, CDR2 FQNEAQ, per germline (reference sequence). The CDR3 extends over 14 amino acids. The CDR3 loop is CASSLEESFYGYTL. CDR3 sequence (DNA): TGTGCCAGCAGCTTAGAGGAGTCCTTTTATGGCTACACCCTC.

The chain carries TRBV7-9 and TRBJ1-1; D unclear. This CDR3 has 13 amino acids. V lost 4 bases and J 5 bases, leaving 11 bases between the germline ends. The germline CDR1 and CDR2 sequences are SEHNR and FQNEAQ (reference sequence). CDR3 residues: CASSSEGWTEAFF. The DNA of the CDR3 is TGTGCCAGCAGCTCGGAAGGGTGGACTGAAGCTTTCTTT. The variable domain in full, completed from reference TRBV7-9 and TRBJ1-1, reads DTGVSQNPRHKITKRGQNVTFRCDPISEHNRLYWYRQTLGQGPEFLTYFQNEAQLEKSRLLSDRFSAERPKGSFSTLEIQRTEQGDSAMYLCASSSEGWTEAFFGQGTRLTVV.

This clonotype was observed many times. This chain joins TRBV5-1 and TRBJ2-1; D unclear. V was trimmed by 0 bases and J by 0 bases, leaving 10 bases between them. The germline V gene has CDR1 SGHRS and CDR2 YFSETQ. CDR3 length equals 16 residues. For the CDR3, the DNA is TGCGCCAGCAGCTTGGAGGCGGCGAGCTCCTACAATGAGCAGTTCTTC. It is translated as CASSLEAASSYNEQFF.

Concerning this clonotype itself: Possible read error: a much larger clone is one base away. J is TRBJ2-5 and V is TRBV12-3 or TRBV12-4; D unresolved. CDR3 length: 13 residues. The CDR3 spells CASSQRRQETQCF. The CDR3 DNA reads TGTGCCAGCAGTCAGCGCCGCCAAGAGACCCAGTGCTTC.

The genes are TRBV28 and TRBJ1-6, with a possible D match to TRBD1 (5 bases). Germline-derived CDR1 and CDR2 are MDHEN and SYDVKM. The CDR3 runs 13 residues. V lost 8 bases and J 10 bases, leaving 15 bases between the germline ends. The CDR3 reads CASLKWGGSPLHF. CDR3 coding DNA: TGTGCCAGCCTAAAGTGGGGCGGGTCACCCCTCCACTTT.

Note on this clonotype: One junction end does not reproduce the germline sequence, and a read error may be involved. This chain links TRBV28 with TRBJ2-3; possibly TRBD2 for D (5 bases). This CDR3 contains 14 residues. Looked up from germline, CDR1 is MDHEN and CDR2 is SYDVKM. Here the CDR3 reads CASKAPGYTDAQYF. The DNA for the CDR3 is TGTGCCAGCAAAGCCCCGGGGTACACAGATGCGCAGTATTTT.

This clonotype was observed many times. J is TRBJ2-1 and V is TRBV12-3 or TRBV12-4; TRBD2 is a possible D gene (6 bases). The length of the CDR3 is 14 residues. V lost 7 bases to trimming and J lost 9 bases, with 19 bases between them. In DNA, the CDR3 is TGTGCCAGCACCCTTAGCGGTAGGAGTGGTGAGCAGTTCTTC. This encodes CASTLSGRSGEQFF.

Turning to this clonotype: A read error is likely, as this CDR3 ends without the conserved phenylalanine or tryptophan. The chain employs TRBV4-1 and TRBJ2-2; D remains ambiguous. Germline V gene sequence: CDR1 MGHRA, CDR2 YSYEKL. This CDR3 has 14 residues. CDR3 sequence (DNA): TGTGCCAGCAGCCAAGTCGCCACCACCGGGGAGCTGTTTTTA. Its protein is CASSQVATTGELFL.

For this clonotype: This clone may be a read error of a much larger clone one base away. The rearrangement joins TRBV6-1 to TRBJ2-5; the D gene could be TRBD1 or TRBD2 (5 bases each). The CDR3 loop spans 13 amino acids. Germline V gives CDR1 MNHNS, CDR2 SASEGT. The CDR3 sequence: CAILRRGQEAQYF. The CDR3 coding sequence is TGTGCCATCTTGAGACGGGGCCAAGAGGCCCAGTACTTC.

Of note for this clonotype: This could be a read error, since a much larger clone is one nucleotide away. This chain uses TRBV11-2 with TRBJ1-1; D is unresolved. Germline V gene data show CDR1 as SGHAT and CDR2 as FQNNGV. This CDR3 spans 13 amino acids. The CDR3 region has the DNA TGTACCAGCAGCTTAGGCCTGAACACTGAAGCTTTCTTT. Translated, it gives CTSSLGLNTEAFF.